This entry features one TCR beta chain sequence. This sample was taken from a study of control samples from healthy donors and cancer patients. Germline values: CDR1 MDHEN, CDR2 SYDVKM. J gave up 5 bases and V 6 bases, and 6 bases lay outside the gene matches. CDR3 length: 14 residues. The table came from immunoSEQ multiplex PCR; TCRdb's copy has only in-frame clones and leaves some out. The sample yields some 150,000 clones, 96% seen once. What was sequenced was blood. The clonotype was recovered from a woman in her thirties in good health. The V and J genes are TRBV28 and TRBJ1-5; TRBD1 aligns across 8 bases. The CDR3 DNA reads TGTGCCAGCAGCTTGCAGGGGGCCTATCAGCCCCAGCATTTT. Its protein is CASSLQGAYQPQHF.